One sample yielded the 25 T cell receptor beta chains listed below, sequenced in a study of identical twins. TCRdb recomputed calls from the 5' RACE reads with MiXCR, one row per CDR3 protein. The repertoire holds about 660,000 distinct CDR3 sequences, with 8.6% as singletons. The same sample was also used in a study of yellow fever vaccine responses in identical twins.

Material for sequencing was PBMCs. Source of these receptors: a woman between 18 and 29 years old in good health.

V usage is TRBV20-1 and J usage is TRBJ1-5; weak D call: TRBD1 (5 bases). CDR1 and CDR2 (germline): DFQATT, SNEGSKA (reference sequence). Between the trimmed V and J ends, which lost 0 bases and 1 base, there was a span of 16 bases. This CDR3 spans 17 amino acids. CDR3: CSARDPIGVRSNQPQHF. The CDR3 bases are TGCAGTGCTAGAGACCCGATAGGGGTTAGGAGCAATCAGCCCCAGCATTTT.

This clonotype was seen a few times. This chain connects TRBV6-5 to TRBJ2-4; 7 bases match TRBD1. The V segment lost 0 bases and the J segment 2 bases; nucleotides outside the gene matches: 1. The germline gives CDR1 MNHEY, CDR2 SVGAGI. This CDR3 is built from 15 residues. Here the CDR3 DNA reads TGTGCCAGCAGTTACTCGACAGGGACCAAAAACATTCAGTACTTC. As protein: CASSYSTGTKNIQYF.

The rearrangement joins TRBV12-3 or TRBV12-4 to TRBJ2-7, with a weak D call TRBD2 (5 bases). V was pared by 1 base and J by 5 bases, with 15 bases between. The CDR3 spans 15 residues. Here the CDR3 reads CASSLVGVGDDEQYF. CDR3 coding DNA: TGTGCCAGCAGTTTAGTGGGAGTAGGAGATGACGAGCAGTACTTC.

This clonotype has more than one count but fewer than ten. The rearrangement uses TRBV6-1 and TRBJ1-2; no reliable D call. With 5 bases removed from V and 6 bases from J, the gap between germline ends came to 16 bases. From germline, CDR1 is MNHNS and CDR2 SASEGT. The CDR3 has 14 amino acids. The CDR3 protein is CASSPPAGRNGYTF. The CDR3 nucleotides read TGTGCCAGCAGTCCCCCGGCGGGGAGGAATGGCTACACCTTC.

The rearrangement links TRBV12-5 to TRBJ2-5, with D possibly being TRBD1 or TRBD2 (5 bases each). Germline assignment: CDR1 LGHNT and CDR2 FRNRAP. V gave up 1 base and J gave up 4 bases, with 16 bases separating them. CDR3 length: 16 residues. CDR3 nucleotide sequence: TGTGCTAGTGGTTTGGCCAGGGCCTCTGAGGGAGAGACCCAGTACTTC. Translating gives CASGLARASEGETQYF. Full variable domain (remainder filled in from reference TRBV12-5 and TRBJ2-5): DARVTQTPRHKVTEMGQEVTMRCQPILGHNTVFWYRQTMMQGLELLAYFRNRAPLDDSGMPKDRFSAEMPDATLATLKIQPSEPRDSAVYFCASGLARASEGETQYFGPGTRLLVL.

This clonotype has a count of ten or more. The V and J genes are TRBV12-3 or TRBV12-4 and TRBJ2-5, with D unresolved. Trimming removed 3 bases at V and 5 bases at J, with 10 bases between. The CDR3 consists of 13 residues. The CDR3, as DNA: TGTGCCAGCAGTTTCCTTCGATTGGAGACCCAGTACTTC. Translating gives CASSFLRLETQYF.

This clonotype was observed many times. This rearrangement joins TRBV24-1 to TRBJ2-3, with TRBD2 as a possible D gene (5 bases). CDR1 is KGHDR, CDR2 SFDVKD, per germline. V lost 9 bases to trimming and J lost 4 bases, with 16 bases between them. This CDR3 spans 14 amino acids. In DNA, the CDR3 is TGTGCCACCCAACTTGGACTGTATTCAGATACGCAGTATTTT. Translated, it gives CATQLGLYSDTQYF.

Ten or more counts support this clonotype. The chain combines TRBV4-1 with TRBJ1-1; unclear D gene. V gave up 4 bases and J gave up 0 bases, with 12 bases separating them. This CDR3 contains 15 residues. Germline CDR1 is MGHRA and CDR2 is YSYEKL. The CDR3 DNA is TGCGCCAGCAGCCCGATGGAGGGCCTGAACACTGAAGCTTTCTTT. This translates into CASSPMEGLNTEAFF.

There are many counts of this clonotype. The J gene is TRBJ2-4, the V gene TRBV12-3 or TRBV12-4, with 7 bases aligning to TRBD1. This CDR3 has 15 amino acids. Trimming took 5 bases from V and 1 from J; bases not matched to a gene: 5. The CDR3, as DNA: TGTGCCAGCAGTCAGGACAGGATGGCCAAAAACATTCAGTACTTC. This codes for CASSQDRMAKNIQYF.

The sample holds many counts of this clonotype. The gene calls are TRBV29-1 and TRBJ2-3, with D unresolved. The germline V gene has CDR1 SQVTM and CDR2 ANQGSEA. Trimming cost V 7 bases and J 6 bases, with 8 bases left between them. CDR3 length: 10 amino acids. This CDR3 is CSAFRDTQYF. For the CDR3, the DNA is TGCAGCGCCTTCCGGGATACGCAGTATTTT.

The chain links TRBV7-6 to TRBJ1-1; 9 bases are shared with TRBD1. CDR1 SGHVS and CDR2 FNYEAQ come from the germline V gene. The junction had 5 bases not matched to a gene; V was cut back by 4 bases and J by 5 bases. This CDR3 comprises 14 residues. The DNA of the CDR3 is TGTGCCAGCAGCTGGGGACAGGGTACGACTGAAGCTTTCTTT. It specifies CASSWGQGTTEAFF.

This clonotype was counted between two and nine times. The CDR3 protein is CSARDRTGRSTEAFF. As DNA, the CDR3 is TGCAGTGCTAGAGACAGGACAGGGCGAAGTACTGAAGCTTTCTTT. The chain joins TRBV20-1 to TRBJ1-1; the match to TRBD1 covers 8 bases. The germline gives CDR1 DFQATT, CDR2 SNEGSKA (reference sequence). There are 15 residues in the CDR3. Trimming took 0 bases from V and 5 from J; bases not matched to a gene: 8.

The CDR3 loop reads CSANKKTSGSSADTQYF. For the CDR3, the DNA is TGCAGTGCTAACAAAAAGACTAGCGGGAGTAGCGCAGATACGCAGTATTTT. The V gene is TRBV20-1, the J gene TRBJ2-3; 12 bases are a match to TRBD2. Germline V gene lookup returns CDR1 DFQATT and CDR2 SNEGSKA (reference sequence). CDR3 length: 17 residues. The ends lost 4 bases at V and 4 bases at J; junction bases unmatched: 12.

J is TRBJ2-1 and V is TRBV7-6; 8 bases fit TRBD1. CDR1 is SGHVS and CDR2 is FNYEAQ in the germline V gene. V lost 5 bases, J lost 3 bases, and 6 bases stayed unmatched. This CDR3 region has 15 residues. CDR3 bases: TGTGCCAGCAGCAAACCGGGACAGGACTACAATGAGCAGTTCTTC. It yields the protein CASSKPGQDYNEQFF.

This clonotype showed up just a few times. The chain links TRBV19 to TRBJ1-1, with D maybe TRBD1 (5 bases). This CDR3 is 11 amino acids long. The germline V and J ends were trimmed by 6 bases and 5 bases, with 7 bases remaining between them. The germline CDR1 and CDR2 sequences are LNHDA and SQIVND (reference sequence). CDR3 protein: CASSDSTEAFF. For the CDR3, the DNA is TGTGCCAGTAGCGACAGTACTGAAGCTTTCTTT.

Many counts were recorded for this clonotype. The V and J genes are TRBV7-2 and TRBJ2-5; D remains ambiguous. Germline-derived CDR1 and CDR2 are SGHTA and FQGNSA. V gave up 5 bases and J gave up 2 bases, with 15 bases separating them. The CDR3 sequence is 15 residues long. The CDR3: CASSVVTVTQETQYF. In DNA form, the CDR3 reads TGTGCCAGCAGCGTTGTTACGGTTACACAAGAGACCCAGTACTTC.

V is TRBV7-3 and J is TRBJ2-5; D unresolved. V lost 4 bases to trimming and J lost 1 base, with 7 bases between them. The CDR3 length is 13 residues. Per the germline V gene, CDR1 is SGHTA and CDR2 is FQGTGA. CDR3 residues: CASSSVPQETQYF. DNA of the CDR3: TGTGCCAGCAGCTCAGTACCCCAAGAGACCCAGTACTTC.

A few counts support this clonotype. The J gene is TRBJ2-1, the V gene TRBV24-1, with 12 bases fitting TRBD2. The CDR3 extends over 16 amino acids. Germline loops: CDR1 KGHDR, CDR2 SFDVKD. V was pared by 4 bases and J by 8 bases, with 8 bases of the junction left unmatched. Here the CDR3 DNA reads TGTGCCACCAGTGACCCAACTAGCGGGGGGTCCGATGAGCAGTTCTTC. This sequence encodes CATSDPTSGGSDEQFF.

This clonotype has a handful of counts. This sequence joins TRBV20-1 and TRBJ2-7, with 9 bases aligning to TRBD2. The CDR3 extends over 14 amino acids. Germline V gene data show CDR1 as DFQATT and CDR2 as SNEGSKA (reference sequence). V was pared by 5 bases and J by 2 bases, with 7 bases of the junction left unmatched. CDR3 in amino acids: CSAVETSGTYEQYF. CDR3 sequence (DNA): TGCAGTGCTGTCGAGACTAGCGGTACCTACGAGCAGTACTTC.

The chain combines TRBV9 with TRBJ1-2, with D uncertain. In germline, CDR1 is SGDLS, CDR2 YYNGEE. The CDR3 runs 14 residues. The V and J ends lost 4 bases and 6 bases respectively, with 16 bases between them. The CDR3 DNA reads TGTGCCAGCAGCCGGTTCACACTAAATGATGGCTACACCTTC. It codes for CASSRFTLNDGYTF.

This clonotype occurred many times. CDR3 sequence (DNA): TGCGCCAGCAGCTTGATCGAAGGGACCATTCAGTACTTC. Protein: CASSLIEGTIQYF. The J gene is TRBJ2-4, the V gene TRBV5-1; D tentatively reads TRBD1 or TRBD2 (5 bases each). The V end lost 1 base, the J end lost 9 bases, and 11 bases lay between the germline ends. The CDR3 runs to 13 residues. Germline V CDR1 and CDR2: SGHRS, YFSETQ.

This rearrangement joins TRBV4-3 to TRBJ2-7, with D perhaps matching TRBD1 (5 bases). Between the trimmed V and J ends, which lost 3 bases and 0 bases, there was a span of 15 bases. CDR1 and CDR2 (germline): LGHNA, YSLEER. The CDR3 length is 16 residues. This CDR3 is CASSHQSDSVSYEQYF. The CDR3, as DNA: TGCGCCAGCAGCCACCAATCCGACAGTGTCTCCTACGAGCAGTACTTC.

This clonotype turned up a few times. The chain carries TRBV28 and TRBJ2-2, with 9 bases identical to TRBD1. The CDR3 is 15 amino acids. Trimming cost V 2 bases and J 6 bases; bases outside gene matches: 4. The germline gives CDR1 MDHEN, CDR2 SYDVKM. The CDR3 is CASSLGDRDSGELFF. CDR3 sequence (DNA): TGTGCCAGCAGTTTAGGGGACAGGGACTCCGGGGAGCTGTTTTTT. Filled out from reference TRBV28 and TRBJ2-2, the complete variable domain reads DVKVTQSSRYLVKRTGEKVFLECVQDMDHENMFWYRQDPGLGLRLIYFSYDVKMKEKGDIPEGYSVSREKKERFSLILESASTNQTSMYLCASSLGDRDSGELFFGEGSRLTVL.

This clonotype has ten or more counts. At one boundary the junction diverges from the germline segment, which might be a read error. This chain connects TRBV6-5 to TRBJ2-1; 8 bases fit TRBD1. This CDR3 comprises 12 residues. CDR1 and CDR2 (germline): MNHEY, SVGAGI. The CDR3: CASSSPGQEKIF. The DNA of the CDR3 is TGTGCCAGCAGTTCTCCGGGACAGGAAAAGATCTTC.

V gene TRBV5-6 combines with J gene TRBJ2-3, with 10 positions matching TRBD2. The germline V gene encodes CDR1 SGHDT and CDR2 YYEEEE. The CDR3 contains 14 residues. Germline trimming cut 4 bases from V and 6 bases from J; bases unmatched to any gene: 5. CDR3: CASSSGGAVDTQYF. CDR3 DNA: TGTGCCAGCAGCAGCGGGGGGGCTGTGGATACGCAGTATTTT.